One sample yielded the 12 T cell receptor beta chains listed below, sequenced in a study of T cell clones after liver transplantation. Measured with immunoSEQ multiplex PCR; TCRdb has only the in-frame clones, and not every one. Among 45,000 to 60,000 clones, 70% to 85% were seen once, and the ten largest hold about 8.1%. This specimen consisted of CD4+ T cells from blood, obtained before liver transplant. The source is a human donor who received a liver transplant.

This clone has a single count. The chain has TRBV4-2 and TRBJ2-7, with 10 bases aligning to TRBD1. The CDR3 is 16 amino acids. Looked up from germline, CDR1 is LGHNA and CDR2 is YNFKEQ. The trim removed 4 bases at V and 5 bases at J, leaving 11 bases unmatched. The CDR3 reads CASSRVFRDRGHEQYF. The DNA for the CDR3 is TGTGCCAGCAGCCGCGTCTTCCGGGACAGGGGTCACGAGCAGTACTTC.

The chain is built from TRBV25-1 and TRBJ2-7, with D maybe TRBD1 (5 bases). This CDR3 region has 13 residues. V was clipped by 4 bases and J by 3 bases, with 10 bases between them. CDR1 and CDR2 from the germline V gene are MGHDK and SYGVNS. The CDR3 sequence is CASSAQGFYEQYF. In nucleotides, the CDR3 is TGTGCCAGCAGTGCCCAGGGCTTCTACGAGCAGTACTTC.

In DNA form, the CDR3 reads TGTGCCAGCAGGGACCTACTAGCGATGGTCACAGATACGCAGTATTTT. Translating it yields CASRDLLAMVTDTQYF. The chain employs TRBV2 and TRBJ2-3; 7 bases are a match to TRBD2. In germline, CDR1 is SNHLY, CDR2 FYNNEI. After removal of 6 bases from V and 2 bases from J, the junction contained 11 bases not matched to a gene. The CDR3 totals 16 residues.

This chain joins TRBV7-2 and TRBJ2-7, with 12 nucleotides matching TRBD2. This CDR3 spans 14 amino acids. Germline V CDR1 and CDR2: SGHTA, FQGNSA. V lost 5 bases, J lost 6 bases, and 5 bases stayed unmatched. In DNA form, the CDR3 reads TGTGCCAGCAGCCGCCTAGCGGGAGGGTTCGAGCAGTACTTC. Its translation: CASSRLAGGFEQYF.

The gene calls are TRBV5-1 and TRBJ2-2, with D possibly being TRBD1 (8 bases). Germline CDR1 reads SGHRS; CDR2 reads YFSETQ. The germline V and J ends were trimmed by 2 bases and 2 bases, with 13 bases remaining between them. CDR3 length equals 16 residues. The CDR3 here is CASSFGGTGNTGELFF. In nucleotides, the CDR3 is TGCGCCAGCAGCTTCGGGGGGACAGGTAACACCGGGGAGCTGTTTTTT.

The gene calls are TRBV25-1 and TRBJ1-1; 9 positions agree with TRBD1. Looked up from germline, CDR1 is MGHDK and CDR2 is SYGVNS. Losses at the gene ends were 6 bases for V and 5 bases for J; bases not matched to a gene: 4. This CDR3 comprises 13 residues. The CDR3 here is CASSNRGRTEAFF. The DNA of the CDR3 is TGTGCCAGCAGCAACAGGGGGCGGACTGAAGCTTTCTTT.

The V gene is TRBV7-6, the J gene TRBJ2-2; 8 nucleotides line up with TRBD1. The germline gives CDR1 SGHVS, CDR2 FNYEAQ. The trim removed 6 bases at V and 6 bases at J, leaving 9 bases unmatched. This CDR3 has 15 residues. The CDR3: CASRMRQGLAGELFF. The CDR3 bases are TGTGCCAGCAGAATGAGACAGGGGCTGGCCGGGGAGCTGTTTTTT.

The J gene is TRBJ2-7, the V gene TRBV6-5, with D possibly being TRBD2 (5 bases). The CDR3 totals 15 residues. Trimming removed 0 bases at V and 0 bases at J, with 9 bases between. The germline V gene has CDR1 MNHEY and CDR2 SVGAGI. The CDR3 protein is CASSYSPGSSYEQYF. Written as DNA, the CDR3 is TGTGCCAGCAGTTACTCCCCGGGGAGCTCCTACGAGCAGTACTTC.

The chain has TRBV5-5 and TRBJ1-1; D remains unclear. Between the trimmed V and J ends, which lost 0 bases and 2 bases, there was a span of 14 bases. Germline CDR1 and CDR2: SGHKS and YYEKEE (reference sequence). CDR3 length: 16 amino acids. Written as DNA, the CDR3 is TGTGCCAGCAGCTTGGCCTGGGATATATCTAACACTGAAGCTTTCTTT. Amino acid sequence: CASSLAWDISNTEAFF. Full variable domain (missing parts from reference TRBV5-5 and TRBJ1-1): DAGVTQSPTHLIKTRGQQVTLRCSPISGHKSVSWYQQVLGQGPQFIFQYYEKEERGRGNFPDRFSARQFPNYSSELNVNALLLGDSALYLCASSLAWDISNTEAFFGQGTRLTVV.

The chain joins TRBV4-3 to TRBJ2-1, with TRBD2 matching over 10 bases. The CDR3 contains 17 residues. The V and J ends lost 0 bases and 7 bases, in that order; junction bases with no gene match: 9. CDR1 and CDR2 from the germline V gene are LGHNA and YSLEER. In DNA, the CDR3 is TGCGCCAGCAGCCAAGAGGAGAGGGCTAGCGGGAGAAATGAGCAGTTCTTC. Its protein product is CASSQEERASGRNEQFF.

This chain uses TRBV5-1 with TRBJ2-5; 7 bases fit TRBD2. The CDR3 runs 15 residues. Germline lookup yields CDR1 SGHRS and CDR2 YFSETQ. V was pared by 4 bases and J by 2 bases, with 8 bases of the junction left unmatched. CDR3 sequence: CASSPGGTTQETQYF. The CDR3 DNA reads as TGCGCCAGCAGCCCCGGGGGGACTACGCAAGAGACCCAGTACTTC. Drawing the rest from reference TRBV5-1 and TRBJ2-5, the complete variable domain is KAGVTQTPRYLIKTRGQQVTLSCSPISGHRSVSWYQQTPGQGLQFLFEYFSETQRNKGNFPGRFSGRQFSNSRSEMNVSTLELGDSALYLCASSPGGTTQETQYFGPGTRLLVL.

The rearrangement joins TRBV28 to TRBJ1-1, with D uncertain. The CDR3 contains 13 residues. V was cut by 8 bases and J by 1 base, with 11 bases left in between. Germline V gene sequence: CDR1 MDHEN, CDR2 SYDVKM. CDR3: CASHLDPNTEAFF. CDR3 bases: TGTGCCAGCCACCTTGACCCGAACACTGAAGCTTTCTTT. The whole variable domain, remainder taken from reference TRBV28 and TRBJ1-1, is DVKVTQSSRYLVKRTGEKVFLECVQDMDHENMFWYRQDPGLGLRLIYFSYDVKMKEKGDIPEGYSVSREKKERFSLILESASTNQTSMYLCASHLDPNTEAFFGQGTRLTVV.